This is a list of T cell receptor beta chains from one sample in a study of tumor-infiltrating lymphocytes in oesophageal squamous cell carcinoma. TCRdb called the PCR reads again in MiXCR, with one record for every CDR3 protein. The sample comprises fewer than 7,500 distinct CDR3 sequences, roughly 15% of which are singletons, and roughly a sixth rests with the top ten. The sample taken for sequencing was esophageal tumor tissue. These receptors were obtained from a male donor with esophageal squamous cell carcinoma. Both conserved end residues are part of each CDR3. The D gene is left open where the match is weak. Only some rows state a clone size, as once, few, many or a class for expanded clones.

TRBD1 TRBJ1-1 TRBV12-3/TRBV12-4 many TGTGCCAGCACCCCGACAGGGCCGAAAGCTTTCTTT CASTPTGPKAFF
NA TRBJ2-7 TRBV5-4 NA TGTGCCAGCAGCTTGGCTACAGGGATCTCTTACGAGCAGTACTTC CASSLATGISYEQYF
NA TRBJ2-1 TRBV30 few TGTGCCTGGAGTACCCTAAAGGGGTATGAGCAGTTCTTC CAWSTLKGYEQFF
NA TRBJ2-5 TRBV7-4 NA TGTGCCAGCAGCTTCGAGGGCCAAGAGGCCCAGTACTTC CASSFEGQEAQYF
NA TRBJ2-7 TRBV7-9 medium-sized TGTGCCAGCAGCTCCCCTTCGACGGTGATCTACGAGCAGTACTTC CASSSPSTVIYEQYF
NA TRBJ2-7 TRBV9 few TGTGCCAGCAGCGTAACAGGGAGCTCCTACGAGCAGTACTTC CASSVTGSSYEQYF
NA TRBJ2-3 TRBV7-6 large TGTGCCAGCAGCTTAGAAGGGGATACGCAGTATTTT CASSLEGDTQYF
TRBD2 TRBJ2-1 TRBV7-3 large TGTGCCAGCAGCACCTCCGGCGGGACTAGCGGGGGGGCTTTGAATGAGCAGTTCTTC CASSTSGGTSGGALNEQFF
TRBD1 TRBJ2-1 TRBV6-1 medium-sized TGTGCCAGCACCTCCGGGACAGGGGGGACTGGGCCCTACAATGAGCAGTTCTTC CASTSGTGGTGPYNEQFF
TRBD2 TRBJ2-1 TRBV9 NA TGTGCCAGCAGCGCAGGACTAGCTCCGGGATACAATGAGCAGTTCTTC CASSAGLAPGYNEQFF
TRBD1 TRBJ1-2 TRBV28 medium-sized TGTGCCAGCAGCAAGACAGGGGGCCCCCTTGGCTATGGCTACACCTTC CASSKTGGPLGYGYTF
NA TRBJ2-7 TRBV6-1 many TGTGCCAAACCGGGACCAAACTACGAGCAGTACTTC CAKPGPNYEQYF
TRBD1 TRBJ1-2 TRBV19 many TGTGCCAGTACCGAACAGGGGATCTCTGGCTACACCTTC CASTEQGISGYTF
NA TRBJ2-7 TRBV7-8 medium-sized TGTGCCAGCAGCCGGACAGAGGACAATTCACCCCTCCACTTC CASSRTEDNSPLHF
NA TRBJ2-6 TRBV5-8 many TGTGCCAGCAGCTTGAGTGGGACACACCGCTCTGGGGCCAACGTCCTGACTTTC CASSLSGTHRSGANVLTF
NA TRBJ1-6 TRBV3-1 NA TGTGCCAGCAGCCAAGGTCGGGGAGTATCACCCCTCCACTTT CASSQGRGVSPLHF
NA TRBJ2-5 TRBV5-4 many TGTGCCAGCAGCTTGGGGACACCTGCAGAGACCCAGTACTTC CASSLGTPAETQYF
NA TRBJ2-5 TRBV10-3 many TGTGCCATCAGGCCCAAGGACAACCAAGAGACCCAGTACTTC CAIRPKDNQETQYF
NA TRBJ2-6 TRBV6-1 many TGTGCCGGGGGCGGGCACGCGGCTGGGGCCAACGTCCTGACTTTC CAGGGHAAGANVLTF
NA TRBJ1-5 TRBV5-1 many TGCGCCAGCAGCTTGGGTCAGCCCCAGCATTTT CASSLGQPQHF
TRBD1 TRBJ1-5 TRBV6-1 many TGTGCCAGCAGGGGGACAGGGGTTTGGCAGCCCCAGCATTTT CASRGTGVWQPQHF
TRBD1 TRBJ2-7 TRBV6-5 NA TGTGCCAGCAGTTACGGGGGACAGGGGCAACACGAGCAGTACTTC CASSYGGQGQHEQYF
NA TRBJ2-2 TRBV5-4 many TGTGCCAGCAGCCCTGAGTTAACCGGGGAGCTGTTTTTT CASSPELTGELFF
TRBD2 TRBJ2-5 TRBV5-6 NA TGTGCCAGCAGCTTGGACGCTAGCGGGCAAGAGACCCAGTACTTC CASSLDASGQETQYF
TRBD1 TRBJ2-1 TRBV5-1 medium-sized TGCGCCAGCAGCTTGGCGACAGGGATCGATGAGCAGTTCTTC CASSLATGIDEQFF
TRBD2 TRBJ2-5 TRBV7-8 medium-sized TGTGCCAGCAGCCCCCCGGGCACAGCGGGGACCTTCGGGACCCAGTACTTC CASSPPGTAGTFGTQYF
NA TRBJ2-1 TRBV7-2 large TGTGCCAGCAGCTTAAAGGGGGGCCATGAGCAGTTCTTC CASSLKGGHEQFF
TRBD2 TRBJ2-1 TRBV7-2 NA TGTGCCAGCAGCTTAGGCCCGGGGGGGCCTGATGATGAGCAGTTCTTC CASSLGPGGPDDEQFF
TRBD2 TRBJ2-7 TRBV10-3 many TGTGCCATCAGTGGAGCGGGGCTCTCCTACGAGCAGTACTTC CAISGAGLSYEQYF